Below, one TCR beta chain is given with its context. Antigen: not known. These data come from a study of a mutant IDH1 vaccine in newly diagnosed glioma. Notes on the study in general: Across multiple MHC alleles, over 90% of patients had vaccine-induced responses.

Regarding time point: baseline, week 1 (first vaccination visit). Indicated treatment: pre-vaccination baseline after standard-of-care therapy. Only in-frame clones appear in the TCRdb table, and some are missing; sequencing was by immunoSEQ multiplex PCR. The table shows 50,000 to 65,000 clones, with roughly 80% occurring only once. Germline CDR1 reads LNHDA; CDR2 reads SQIVND (reference sequence). J was trimmed by 5 bases and V by 4 bases; bases with no gene match: 4. This CDR3 has 13 residues. The sample in question was PBMCs, obtained from a glioma patient treated with radiotherapy, temozolomide or both. The clonotype was recovered from a woman in her forties with glioma. The chain carries TRBV19 and TRBJ2-5, with 7 bases fitting TRBD2. Written as DNA, the CDR3 is TGTGCCAGTAGTACCGGGACTATGGAGACCCAGTACTTC. Translated: CASSTGTMETQYF.